This TCR beta chain was retrieved from a study of T-cell reconstitution after alpha-beta-depleted transplantation in children. The junction had 9 bases not matched to a gene; V was cut back by 7 bases and J by 6 bases. The CDR3 totals 15 residues. Unique molecular identifiers were incorporated when the TCRbeta library was constructed. TCRdb processed the PCR reads anew with MiXCR; each CDR3 protein has one entry. The repertoire includes approximately 200,000 distinct CDR3 sequences, 13% to 15% of them detected once, and less than 15% sits in the top ten. This TCR was recovered from a human donor who donated a stem cell graft to a child with acute lymphoblastic leukemia. The genes are TRBV12-3 or TRBV12-4 and TRBJ2-1; 10 bases line up with TRBD2. This specimen was PBMCs from the stem cell graft donor, taken from the stem cell graft. The CDR3 is CASTSAGGPSNEQFF. The CDR3 nucleotides read TGTGCCAGCACCTCAGCGGGAGGGCCCTCCAATGAGCAGTTCTTC.